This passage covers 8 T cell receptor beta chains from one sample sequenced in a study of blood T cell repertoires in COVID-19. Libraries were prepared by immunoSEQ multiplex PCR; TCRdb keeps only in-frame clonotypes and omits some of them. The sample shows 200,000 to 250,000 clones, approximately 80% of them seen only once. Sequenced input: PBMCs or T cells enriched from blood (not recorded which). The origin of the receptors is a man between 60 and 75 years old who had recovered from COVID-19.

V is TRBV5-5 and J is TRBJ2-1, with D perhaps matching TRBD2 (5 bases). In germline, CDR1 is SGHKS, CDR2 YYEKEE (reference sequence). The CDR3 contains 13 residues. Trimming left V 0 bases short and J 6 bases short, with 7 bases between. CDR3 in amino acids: CASSLASGNEQFF. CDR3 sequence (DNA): TGTGCCAGCAGCTTGGCCAGCGGCAATGAGCAGTTCTTC.

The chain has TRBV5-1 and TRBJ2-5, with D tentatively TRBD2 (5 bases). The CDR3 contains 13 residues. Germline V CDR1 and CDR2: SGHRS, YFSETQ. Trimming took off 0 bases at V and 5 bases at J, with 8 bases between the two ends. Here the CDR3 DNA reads TGCGCCAGCAGCTTGGCGGGGATGGAGACCCAGTACTTC. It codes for CASSLAGMETQYF. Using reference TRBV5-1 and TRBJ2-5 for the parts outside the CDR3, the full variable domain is KAGVTQTPRYLIKTRGQQVTLSCSPISGHRSVSWYQQTPGQGLQFLFEYFSETQRNKGNFPGRFSGRQFSNSRSEMNVSTLELGDSALYLCASSLAGMETQYFGPGTRLLVL.

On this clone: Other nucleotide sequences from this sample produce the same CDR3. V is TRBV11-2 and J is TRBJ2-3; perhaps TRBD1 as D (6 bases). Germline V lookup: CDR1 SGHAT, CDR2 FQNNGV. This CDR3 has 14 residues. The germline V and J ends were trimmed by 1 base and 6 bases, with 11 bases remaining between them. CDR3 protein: CASSLARGTDTQYF. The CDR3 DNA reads TGTGCCAGCAGCTTAGCAAGGGGGACGGATACGCAGTATTTT.

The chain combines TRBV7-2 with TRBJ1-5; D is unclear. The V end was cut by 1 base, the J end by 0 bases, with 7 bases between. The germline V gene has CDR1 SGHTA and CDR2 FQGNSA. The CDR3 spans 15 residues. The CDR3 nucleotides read TGTGCCAGCAGCTTAGGCAGTCATAGCAATCAGCCCCAGCATTTT. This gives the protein CASSLGSHSNQPQHF. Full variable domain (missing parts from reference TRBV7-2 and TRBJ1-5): GAGVSQSPSNKVTEKGKDVELRCDPISGHTALYWYRQSLGQGLEFLIYFQGNSAPDKSGLPSDRFSAERTGGSVSTLTIQRTQQEDSAVYLCASSLGSHSNQPQHFGDGTRLSIL.

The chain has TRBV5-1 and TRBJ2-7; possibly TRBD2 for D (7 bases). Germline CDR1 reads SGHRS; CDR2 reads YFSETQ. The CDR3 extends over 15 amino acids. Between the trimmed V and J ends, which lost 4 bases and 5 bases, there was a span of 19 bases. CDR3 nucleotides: TGCGCCAGCAGCCGCGGGAGCCAGGGGTTCGACGAGCAGTACTTC. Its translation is CASSRGSQGFDEQYF. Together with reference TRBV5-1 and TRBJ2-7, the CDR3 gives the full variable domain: KAGVTQTPRYLIKTRGQQVTLSCSPISGHRSVSWYQQTPGQGLQFLFEYFSETQRNKGNFPGRFSGRQFSNSRSEMNVSTLELGDSALYLCASSRGSQGFDEQYFGPGTRLTVT.

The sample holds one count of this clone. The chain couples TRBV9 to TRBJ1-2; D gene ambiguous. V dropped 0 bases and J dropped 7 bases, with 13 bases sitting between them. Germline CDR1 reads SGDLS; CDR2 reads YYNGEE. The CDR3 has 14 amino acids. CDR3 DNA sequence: TGTGCCAGCAGCGTAGACGGAGACCTAGGTGGCTACACCTTC. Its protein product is CASSVDGDLGGYTF.

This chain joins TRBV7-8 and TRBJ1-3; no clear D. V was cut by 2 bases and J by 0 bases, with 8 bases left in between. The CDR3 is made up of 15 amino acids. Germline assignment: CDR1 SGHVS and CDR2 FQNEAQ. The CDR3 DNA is TGTGCCAGCAGCTTACGCGGGGTCTCTGGAAACACCATATATTTT. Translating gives CASSLRGVSGNTIYF.

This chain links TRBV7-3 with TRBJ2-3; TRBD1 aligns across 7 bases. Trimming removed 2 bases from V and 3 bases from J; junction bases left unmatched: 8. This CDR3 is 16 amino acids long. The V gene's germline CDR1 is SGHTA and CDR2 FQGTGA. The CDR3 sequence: CASSLQGDSRTDTQYF. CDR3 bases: TGTGCCAGCAGCTTACAAGGGGACAGTCGTACAGATACGCAGTATTTT. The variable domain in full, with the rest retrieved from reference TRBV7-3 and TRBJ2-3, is GAGVSQTPSNKVTEKGKYVELRCDPISGHTALYWYRQSLGQGPEFLIYFQGTGAADDSGLPNDRFFAVRPEGSVSTLKIQRTERGDSAVYLCASSLQGDSRTDTQYFGPGTRLTVL.